These 17 T cell receptor beta chains were sequenced from one sample in a study of monozygotic twins with inflammatory bowel disease. Each CDR3 protein gets one entry in TCRdb, which reprocessed the 5' RACE reads and gives no DNA. The table lists about 450,000 distinct CDR3 sequences. Sequencing was carried out using blood. These receptors originate from a human donor with ulcerative colitis or Crohn's disease, or a healthy co-twin of an affected twin (not recorded which).

The rearrangement joins TRBV12-3 or TRBV12-4 to TRBJ1-3. The CDR3 spans 16 residues. CDR3 region: CASSLEIISSGNTIYF.

V is TRBV6-2 or TRBV6-3 and J is TRBJ1-1; as DNA is missing, the TRBD1 call by TCRdb cannot be tested. The CDR3 is made up of 13 amino acids. Germline V gene sequence: CDR1 MNHEY, CDR2 SVGEGT. CDR3 protein: CATRTGGPTEAFF.

The chain is built from TRBV12-3 or TRBV12-4 and TRBJ2-3; checking the TCRdb D call of TRBD1 is not possible without DNA. The CDR3 covers 18 residues. CDR3 protein: CASSPPLGDRGRTDTQYF.

This sequence joins TRBV6-5 and TRBJ2-7. This CDR3 has 13 amino acids. The germline V gene has CDR1 MNHEY and CDR2 SVGAGI. The CDR3 region is CASSYPAVYEQYF.

The CDR3 region is CASSPGTAPLGSGYTF. The chain has TRBV6-1 and TRBJ1-2; the TCRdb call, TRBD1, lacks DNA for checking. Germline CDR1 and CDR2: MNHNS and SASEGT. This CDR3 spans 16 amino acids.

The gene calls are TRBV2 and TRBJ2-3. The CDR3 sequence is 14 residues long. CDR1 is SNHLY and CDR2 is FYNNEI in the germline V gene. CDR3 residues: CASSEWVSTDTQYF.

The CDR3 region is CASSQDQTSGDEQFF. The V gene is TRBV3-1, the J gene TRBJ2-1; TCRdb proposes TRBD2, but this gene call is untestable without DNA. This CDR3 has 15 residues. Per the germline V gene, CDR1 is LGHDT and CDR2 is YNNKEL (reference sequence).

The V and J genes are TRBV29-1 and TRBJ1-1; TCRdb names TRBD1, which stays unverified in the absence of DNA. Germline V lookup: CDR1 SQVTM, CDR2 ANQGSEA. The CDR3 runs 12 residues. CDR3 amino acids: CSVEMGGLGAFF. Full variable domain (remainder filled in from reference TRBV29-1 and TRBJ1-1): SAVISQKPSRDICQRGTSLTIQCQVDSQVTMMFWYRQQPGQSLTLIATANQGSEATYESGFVIDKFPISRPNLTFSTLTVSNMSPEDSSIYLCSVEMGGLGAFFGQGTRLTVV.

The V and J genes are TRBV7-3 and TRBJ2-3; TCRdb reports TRBD1, a call that lacks DNA to check it against. Germline CDR1 and CDR2: SGHTA and FQGTGA. The CDR3 length is 16 residues. CDR3 residues: CASSLMAGGTSDTQYF.

The chain joins TRBV7-2 to TRBJ2-4; no DNA is available, so the TRBD2 call from TCRdb remains unchecked. Germline CDR1 SGHTA, CDR2 FQGNSA. This CDR3 spans 16 amino acids. The chain's CDR3 is CASSPTSGRAKNIQYF.

The CDR3 reads CASSFQYNQPQHF. The rearrangement joins TRBV28 to TRBJ1-5. The germline V gene encodes CDR1 MDHEN and CDR2 SYDVKM. The CDR3 is 13 amino acids.

The chain combines TRBV28 with TRBJ1-6; the TRBD1 assignment by TCRdb is unverifiable without DNA. CDR1 MDHEN and CDR2 SYDVKM come from the germline V gene. CDR3 length: 16 residues. The CDR3 protein is CASSPRVARANSPLHF.

The chain has TRBV28 and TRBJ2-6; the TCRdb D gene call, TRBD1, has no DNA to confirm it. The CDR3 loop spans 18 amino acids. Per germline, CDR1 MDHEN and CDR2 SYDVKM. The CDR3: CASSLGGGAFSGANVLTF.

V gene TRBV7-3 combines with J gene TRBJ2-3; the D call of TRBD1 rests on TCRdb alone, since no DNA is present to check it. The CDR3 totals 16 residues. Germline V lookup: CDR1 SGHTA, CDR2 FQGTGA. CDR3 loop: CASSLLPGGAEDTQYF.

CDR3 loop: CASSRTGGDNGYTF. The chain combines TRBV5-6 with TRBJ1-2; TCRdb lists TRBD1, though no DNA is available to test this call. Germline values: CDR1 SGHDT, CDR2 YYEEEE. The CDR3 is 14 amino acids. The variable domain in full, with the rest retrieved from reference TRBV5-6 and TRBJ1-2, is DAGVTQSPTHLIKTRGQQVTLRCSPKSGHDTVSWYQQALGQGPQFIFQYYEEEERQRGNFPDRFSGHQFPNYSSELNVNALLLGDSALYLCASSRTGGDNGYTFGSGTRLTVV.

The gene calls are TRBV6-1 and TRBJ1-5; TCRdb designates TRBD1, a call that cannot be tested without DNA. Per germline, CDR1 MNHNS and CDR2 SASEGT. CDR3 length: 13 residues. The CDR3 loop reads CASSAGPGQPQHF.

The chain carries TRBV7-6 and TRBJ2-7. Per the germline V gene, CDR1 is SGHVS and CDR2 is FNYEAQ. The CDR3 covers 14 residues. Here the CDR3 reads CASSFSGSDYEQYF. Filled out from reference TRBV7-6 and TRBJ2-7, the complete variable domain reads GAGVSQSPRYKVTKRGQDVALRCDPISGHVSLYWYRQALGQGPEFLTYFNYEAQQDKSGLPNDRFSAERPEGSISTLTIQRTEQRDSAMYRCASSFSGSDYEQYFGPGTRLTVT.